Reported below is one T cell receptor (beta chain). The CDR3 has 11 amino acids. Trimming took 6 bases from V and 4 from J, leaving 6 bases between them. Germline loops: CDR1 MNHEY, CDR2 SMNVEV (reference sequence). This sample is part of a study of control samples from healthy donors and cancer patients. Libraries were prepared by immunoSEQ multiplex PCR; TCRdb keeps only in-frame clonotypes and omits some of them. The sample holds over 110,000 clones; about 85% are singletons and the top ten take just over 8.5%. The sequencing input was blood. The chain carries TRBV27 and TRBJ1-1; D not resolved. The source of this sequence is a woman in her 30s in good health. CDR3 nucleotides: TGTGCCAGCAGGGGCGGCACTGAAGCTTTCTTT. Translating gives CASRGGTEAFF.